These 31 T cell receptor beta chains share one sample of origin, sequenced in a study of OX40 agonist ivuxolimab in advanced cancers. Measured with immunoSEQ multiplex PCR; TCRdb has only the in-frame clones, and not every one. Among around 55,000 clones listed, about 86% were seen once. The sequenced sample was CD4+ or CD8+ T cells sorted from blood, obtained in a trial of the OX40 agonist ivuxolimab. These receptors were taken from an adult with an advanced solid tumor such as melanoma, head and neck, liver or kidney cancer.

This clone has a handful of counts. The CDR3 region is CASSPRSVAGVPDTQYF. CDR3 coding DNA: TGTGCCAGCAGCCCTCGGAGTGTAGCGGGAGTACCAGATACGCAGTATTTT. The chain links TRBV5-6 to TRBJ2-3; TRBD2 matches 9 bases. The CDR3 runs 17 residues. The germline CDR1 and CDR2 sequences are SGHDT and YYEEEE. After removal of 4 bases from V and 4 bases from J, the junction contained 13 bases not matched to a gene.

The table lists this clone with a count of one. The genes are TRBV7-3 and TRBJ1-1, with D unclear. The CDR3 totals 14 residues. Germline CDR1 and CDR2: SGHTA and FQGTGA. V was pared by 2 bases and J by 12 bases, with 19 bases between. The CDR3 region is CASSLSGKQTGTFF. The CDR3 DNA reads TGTGCCAGCAGCTTATCGGGCAAACAAACCGGGACTTTCTTT.

The V and J genes are TRBV4-2 and TRBJ2-7; no clear D. Germline loops: CDR1 LGHNA, CDR2 YNFKEQ. The germline V and J ends were trimmed by 0 bases and 2 bases, with 5 bases remaining between them. CDR3 size: 13 residues. This CDR3 is CASSQDPPYEQYF. The CDR3 bases are TGTGCCAGCAGCCAAGATCCACCCTACGAGCAGTACTTC.

The chain links TRBV7-9 to TRBJ1-1; 7 bases fit TRBD1. The germline CDR1 and CDR2 sequences are SEHNR and FQNEAQ (reference sequence). The CDR3 covers 15 residues. Trimming removed 4 bases from V and 1 base from J; junction bases left unmatched: 6. The CDR3 here is CASSSGGTANTEAFF. DNA for the CDR3: TGTGCCAGCAGCTCGGGGGGGACAGCGAACACTGAAGCTTTCTTT.

The chain carries TRBV11-2 and TRBJ2-5; 9 bases align to TRBD1. The V gene end was trimmed by 4 bases and the J gene end by 2 bases; junction bases not matched to a gene: 5. The CDR3 consists of 15 residues. Looked up from germline, CDR1 is SGHAT and CDR2 is FQNNGV. In DNA form, the CDR3 reads TGTGCCAGCAGCTCCGGGACAGGGAATCAAGAGACCCAGTACTTC. Residues: CASSSGTGNQETQYF.

V usage is TRBV18 and J usage is TRBJ2-5; D is undetermined. This CDR3 is built from 14 residues. Per germline, CDR1 KGHSH and CDR2 LQKENI. Trimming removed 1 base from V and 4 bases from J, with 10 bases in between. The CDR3 sequence is CASSPRIIGETQYF. CDR3 nucleotides: TGTGCCAGCTCACCACGCATAATAGGAGAGACCCAGTACTTC.

This chain connects TRBV19 to TRBJ2-7, with no clear D. The CDR3 consists of 13 residues. Germline CDR1 LNHDA, CDR2 SQIVND (reference sequence). V shed 4 bases and J shed 7 bases, with 14 bases lying between them. In DNA form, the CDR3 reads TGTGCCAGTAGTAGGCTCTCTGGTGGGGAGCAGTACTTC. This codes for CASSRLSGGEQYF.

This clone was observed once. Here the CDR3 DNA reads TGTGCCAGCAGGACAGGGGGCAGGACCGGGGAGCTGTTTTTT. This sequence encodes CASRTGGRTGELFF. This chain connects TRBV11-2 to TRBJ2-2, with TRBD1 matching 10 bases. This CDR3 comprises 14 residues. The germline V gene has CDR1 SGHAT and CDR2 FQNNGV. The ends lost 6 bases at V and 5 bases at J; junction bases unmatched: 3.

The V and J genes are TRBV10-3 and TRBJ2-7, with TRBD1 matching over 7 bases. The V gene's germline CDR1 is ENHRY and CDR2 SYGVKD. Losses at the gene ends were 2 bases for V and 3 bases for J; bases not matched to a gene: 4. This CDR3 comprises 14 residues. The CDR3 sequence is CAISEEGQIYEQYF. In nucleotides, the CDR3 is TGTGCCATCAGTGAGGAGGGACAGATCTACGAGCAGTACTTC.

V and J are TRBV18 and TRBJ2-1; 7 bases align to TRBD1. Germline V gene sequence: CDR1 KGHSH, CDR2 LQKENI. V was clipped by 0 bases and J by 7 bases; unmatched bases: 6. The CDR3 consists of 15 residues. The CDR3 sequence: CASSPPGTARNEQFF. The CDR3 DNA sequence: TGTGCCAGCTCACCACCAGGGACAGCGAGAAATGAGCAGTTCTTC.

The chain is built from TRBV10-3 and TRBJ1-5; tentative D call: TRBD1 (5 bases). The CDR3 has 13 residues. Trimming removed 2 bases from V and 6 bases from J, with 8 bases in between. Germline-derived CDR1 and CDR2 are ENHRY and SYGVKD. CDR3 amino acids: CAISEGGGQPQHF. The DNA of the CDR3 is TGTGCCATCAGTGAGGGCGGGGGTCAGCCCCAGCATTTT.

The gene calls are TRBV19 and TRBJ1-2; no definite D call. CDR1 LNHDA and CDR2 SQIVND come from the germline V gene (reference sequence). V gave up 3 bases and J gave up 7 bases, with 9 bases separating them. CDR3 length equals 12 residues. CDR3 in amino acids: CASSMTPRGYTF. The CDR3 coding sequence is TGTGCCAGTAGTATGACCCCTCGTGGCTACACCTTC.

V and J are TRBV27 and TRBJ2-2; D uncertain. CDR3 size: 14 residues. The ends were cut back, 10 bases at V and 0 bases at J, with 12 bases in the middle. CDR1 MNHEY and CDR2 SMNVEV come from the germline V gene (reference sequence). The CDR3 loop is CATADRSNTGELFF. The DNA for the CDR3 is TGTGCCACCGCGGACCGCTCGAACACCGGGGAGCTGTTTTTT.

The chain has TRBV19 and TRBJ2-1; TRBD1 matches at 7 bases. V was clipped by 5 bases and J by 7 bases; unmatched bases: 8. This CDR3 is 14 amino acids long. Germline assignment: CDR1 LNHDA and CDR2 SQIVND (reference sequence). The CDR3 DNA reads as TGTGCCAGTAGTGTCCTGGGGACAGATAATGAGCAGTTCTTC. It specifies CASSVLGTDNEQFF.

This clone is a singleton in its sample. The chain has TRBV6-1 and TRBJ1-5, with D unresolved. Germline values: CDR1 MNHNS, CDR2 SASEGT. V was trimmed by 4 bases and J by 5 bases, leaving 18 bases between them. This CDR3 is 16 amino acids long. CDR3 sequence reads: CASSGGRTGGYQPQHF. As DNA, the CDR3 is TGTGCCAGCAGTGGAGGTCGGACCGGCGGGTATCAGCCCCAGCATTTT.

The chain uses TRBV6-5 and TRBJ2-1; possibly TRBD1 or TRBD2 for D (5 bases each). The CDR3 spans 13 residues. The germline V and J ends were trimmed by 6 bases and 8 bases, with 14 bases remaining between them. Germline lookup yields CDR1 MNHEY and CDR2 SVGAGI. CDR3 loop: CASSPGTWDEQFF. The DNA for the CDR3 is TGTGCCAGCAGCCCCGGGACGTGGGATGAGCAGTTCTTC.

This clone was seen just once. The rearrangement joins TRBV25-1 to TRBJ2-1; a possible D gene is TRBD1 (6 bases). Trimming cost V 4 bases and J 7 bases, with 14 bases left between them. Per the germline V gene, CDR1 is MGHDK and CDR2 is SYGVNS. CDR3 length: 14 residues. CDR3 DNA: TGTGCCAGCAGTGCCCCTGACAGGTCTAATGAGCAGTTCTTC. Its protein product is CASSAPDRSNEQFF.

The chain combines TRBV28 with TRBJ2-3; TRBD2 matches at 12 bases. The V and J ends lost 8 bases and 8 bases, in that order; junction bases with no gene match: 20. Germline lookup yields CDR1 MDHEN and CDR2 SYDVKM. This CDR3 has 18 residues. The CDR3 sequence: CASCPSGLAGGGSFTQYF. CDR3 DNA: TGTGCCAGCTGCCCCTCTGGGCTAGCGGGAGGGGGGTCTTTTACGCAGTATTTT. Complete variable domain (other parts from reference TRBV28 and TRBJ2-3): DVKVTQSSRYLVKRTGEKVFLECVQDMDHENMFWYRQDPGLGLRLIYFSYDVKMKEKGDIPEGYSVSREKKERFSLILESASTNQTSMYLCASCPSGLAGGGSFTQYFGPGTRLTVL.

V gene TRBV7-8 combines with J gene TRBJ2-1, with 14 bases lining up with TRBD2. The CDR3 spans 18 residues. Trimming cost V 4 bases and J 2 bases; bases outside gene matches: 7. Germline CDR1 and CDR2: SGHVS and FQNEAQ. CDR3 loop: CASSSGLAGEGAYNEQFF. CDR3 in DNA: TGTGCCAGCAGCTCGGGACTAGCGGGAGAGGGGGCCTACAATGAGCAGTTCTTC.

This clone has a single count. At the DNA level, this CDR3 is encoded by other sequences in the same sample as well. The chain employs TRBV6-4 and TRBJ2-1; D perhaps matches TRBD1 (5 bases). CDR3 length equals 14 residues. Germline CDR1 and CDR2: MRHNA and SNTAGT. Trimming cost V 2 bases and J 7 bases, with 12 bases left between them. The CDR3 region has the DNA TGTGCCAGCAGTGACAGGGGCCTGGGGAATGAGCAGTTCTTC. It specifies CASSDRGLGNEQFF.

The V gene is TRBV29-1, the J gene TRBJ2-6, with TRBD1 identical over 7 bases. Germline loops: CDR1 SQVTM, CDR2 ANQGSEA. This CDR3 comprises 16 residues. V was clipped by 5 bases and J by 2 bases; unmatched bases: 9. CDR3 region: CSVSTGLTPGANVLTF. CDR3 nucleotide sequence: TGCAGCGTTTCGACAGGGCTAACTCCTGGGGCCAACGTCCTGACTTTC.

The genes are TRBV5-1 and TRBJ2-5; tentative D call: TRBD1 (6 bases). V was cut by 6 bases and J by 7 bases, with 19 bases left in between. Germline lookup yields CDR1 SGHRS and CDR2 YFSETQ. The CDR3 runs to 14 residues. CDR3: CASTHGTLRMTQYF. The CDR3 DNA reads as TGCGCCAGCACGCACGGGACACTCCGTATGACCCAGTACTTC.

This clone is classed as medium-sized (0.01 to 0.1%). J is TRBJ2-7 and V is TRBV5-6; no clear D. The germline V and J ends were trimmed by 3 bases and 3 bases, with 4 bases remaining between them. This CDR3 has 11 amino acids. Germline V gene data show CDR1 as SGHDT and CDR2 as YYEEEE. CDR3 amino acids: CASSSYYEQYF. The CDR3 nucleotides are TGTGCCAGCAGCTCGTACTACGAGCAGTACTTC.

The chain joins TRBV6-1 to TRBJ2-1; D uncertain. CDR3 length: 12 residues. Germline loops: CDR1 MNHNS, CDR2 SASEGT. V dropped 10 bases and J dropped 6 bases, with 13 bases sitting between them. The CDR3 region has the DNA TGTGCCATCAGCTACCTTGGCAATGAGCAGTTCTTC. Encoded protein: CAISYLGNEQFF.

This clone was seen only once. V gene TRBV28 combines with J gene TRBJ2-7; a possible D gene is TRBD1 (5 bases). This CDR3 contains 15 residues. The ends were cut back, 4 bases at V and 0 bases at J, with 13 bases in the middle. CDR1 is MDHEN and CDR2 is SYDVKM in the germline V gene. CDR3 protein: CASSYRGLSSYEQYF. The CDR3 DNA is TGTGCCAGCAGTTATAGGGGTTTGAGCTCCTACGAGCAGTACTTC.

The gene calls are TRBV18 and TRBJ1-2; D is unresolved. Germline V gene data show CDR1 as KGHSH and CDR2 as LQKENI. The V and J ends lost 2 bases and 4 bases respectively, with 8 bases between them. The CDR3 is 13 amino acids. Written as DNA, the CDR3 is TGTGCCAGCTCACCAGAGGAACTCTATGGCTACACCTTC. It yields the protein CASSPEELYGYTF.

The chain carries TRBV11-3 and TRBJ2-1, with 7 bases fitting TRBD2. The germline gives CDR1 SGHNT, CDR2 YENEEA. This CDR3 is built from 15 residues. V gave up 4 bases and J gave up 3 bases; unmatched junction bases: 6. CDR3 nucleotide sequence: TGTGCCAGCAGCTCCAGACTAGCTGACTACAATGAGCAGTTCTTC. Residues: CASSSRLADYNEQFF.

The chain combines TRBV10-3 with TRBJ1-1; D is uncertain. CDR3 size: 13 residues. Trimming left V 2 bases short and J 5 bases short, with 9 bases between. Per germline, CDR1 ENHRY and CDR2 SYGVKD. The CDR3: CAISEKLETEAFF. DNA for the CDR3: TGTGCCATCAGTGAGAAGCTGGAAACTGAAGCTTTCTTT.

The chain recombines TRBV14 with TRBJ1-1, with D tentatively TRBD1 (6 bases). CDR1 is SGHDN and CDR2 is FVKESK in the germline V gene. The CDR3 consists of 16 residues. With 4 bases removed from V and 5 bases from J, the gap between germline ends came to 20 bases. In nucleotides, the CDR3 is TGTGCCAGCAGCCCTCTGGGGGGGGCGTTGGGTACTGAAGCTTTCTTT. Its translation: CASSPLGGALGTEAFF.

This chain uses TRBV28 with TRBJ2-7, with 9 bases aligning to TRBD1. Germline trimming cut 4 bases from V and 3 bases from J; bases unmatched to any gene: 7. Per germline, CDR1 MDHEN and CDR2 SYDVKM. The CDR3 loop spans 15 amino acids. CDR3 sequence reads: CASSSRTGVVYEQYF. The CDR3 DNA reads as TGTGCCAGCAGTTCCAGGACAGGGGTGGTCTACGAGCAGTACTTC. The full variable domain, rest sourced from reference TRBV28 and TRBJ2-7, is DVKVTQSSRYLVKRTGEKVFLECVQDMDHENMFWYRQDPGLGLRLIYFSYDVKMKEKGDIPEGYSVSREKKERFSLILESASTNQTSMYLCASSSRTGVVYEQYFGPGTRLTVT.

The chain has TRBV6-5 and TRBJ1-1, with a weak D call TRBD1 (5 bases). There are 14 residues in the CDR3. CDR1 MNHEY and CDR2 SVGAGI come from the germline V gene. V lost 7 bases to trimming and J lost 4 bases, with 16 bases between them. In DNA form, the CDR3 reads TGTGCCAGCACTACCGGAGGGGTGGCCACTGAAGCTTTCTTT. It codes for CASTTGGVATEAFF.